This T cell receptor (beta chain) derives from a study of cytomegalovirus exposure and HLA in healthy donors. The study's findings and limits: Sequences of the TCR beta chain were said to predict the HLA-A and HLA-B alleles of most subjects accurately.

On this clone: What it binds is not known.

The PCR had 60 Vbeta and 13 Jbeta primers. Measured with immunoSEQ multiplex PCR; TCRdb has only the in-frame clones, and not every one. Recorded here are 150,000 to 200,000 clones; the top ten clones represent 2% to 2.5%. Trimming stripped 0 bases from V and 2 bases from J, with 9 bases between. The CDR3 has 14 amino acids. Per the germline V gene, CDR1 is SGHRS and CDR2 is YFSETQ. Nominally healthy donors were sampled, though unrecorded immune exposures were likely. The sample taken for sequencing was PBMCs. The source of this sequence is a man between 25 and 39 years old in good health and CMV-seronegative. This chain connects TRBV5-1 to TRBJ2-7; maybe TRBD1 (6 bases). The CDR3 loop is CASSLGTAPYEQYF. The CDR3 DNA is TGCGCCAGCAGCTTGGGGACAGCCCCCTACGAGCAGTACTTC.